This record concerns one T cell receptor (beta chain) sequence. Its cognate antigen is unknown. Other DNA sequences in the sample encode the same CDR3. The entry originates in a study of beta chain features in type 1 diabetes. Expressed TCRB transcripts got sequenced, as all isolated RNA was reverse transcribed. The repertoire was sequenced with immunoSEQ multiplex PCR; TCRdb's copy has only in-frame clones and lacks some. The profile shows about 700,000 clones, 13% of them singletons. Every single donor gave one heparinised blood draw, and these averaged approximately 100 mL. Findings and limits, study-wide: All four CD4+ subsets of Type 1 diabetes patients contained TCRB CDR3s that were moderately but significantly shorter. TCRB repertoires of naive, central memory and Treg cells appeared more similar among patients than among healthy donors.

Germline V gene data show CDR1 as SGHTA and CDR2 as FQGNSA. Trimming took 3 bases from V and 4 from J; bases not matched to a gene: 0. The length of the CDR3 is 13 residues. The V and J genes are TRBV7-2 and TRBJ1-2, with 9 positions matching TRBD1. The receptor comes from a man in his late teens or twenties with type 1 diabetes. Sequences were obtained from naive CD4+ T cells from blood. The CDR3 spells CASSLGQGYGYTF. CDR3 bases: TGTGCCAGCAGCTTGGGACAGGGCTATGGCTACACCTTC.